The clone carrying this T cell receptor (beta chain) was observed a few times. RNA transcripts gave rise to amplified TCR beta CDR3 regions. Using the HTBI primer set, a first-round RT-PCR was run on the TCR CDR3. TCRdb re-analysed the multiplex PCR reads in MiXCR, keeping a single row per CDR3 protein. The data show around 700,000 distinct CDR3 sequences, with approximately 18% seen just once and roughly 17% held by the top ten. This specimen comes from a study of T cells in Graves' hyperthyroidism and ophthalmopathy. Whole-study context: Peripheral blood samples were taken at initial diagnosis, prior to any treatment.

The CDR3 length is 16 residues. V was trimmed by 0 bases and J by 5 bases, leaving 16 bases between them. In germline, CDR1 is DFQATT, CDR2 SNEGSKA (reference sequence). The TCR was taken from a woman in her fifties or sixties with Graves' hyperthyroidism that later progressed to Graves' ophthalmopathy. Sequenced material: blood. The gene calls are TRBV20-1 and TRBJ1-4; the D gene is possibly TRBD1 (6 bases). The CDR3 protein is CSARDPQGFRNEKLFF. CDR3 nucleotides: TGCAGTGCTAGAGATCCCCAGGGGTTCCGAAATGAAAAACTGTTTTTT.